This paragraph covers one T cell receptor (beta chain) sequence. The CDR3 has 15 amino acids. In germline, CDR1 is MNHEY, CDR2 SVGAGI. V lost 0 bases, J lost 8 bases, and 16 bases lay in between. In the original workflow: Estimates of nucleated cell counts were drawn from the amplification of reference gene primers. Only in-frame clones appear in the TCRdb table, and some are missing; sequencing was by immunoSEQ multiplex PCR. D and trimming come from the DNA, and the V and J calls and clone size come from that table. The top ten clones hold roughly 9.8% of a sample with about 270,000 clones, around nine tenths of them seen once. The entry originates in a study of blood T cell repertoires in COVID-19. Study-level information: COVID-19 samples collected from the United States, Italy and Spain covered acute and convalescent phases.

Sequenced sample: peripheral blood. V usage is TRBV6-5 and J usage is TRBJ1-1; no firm D call. The TCR originated in a man aged 35 to 55 who had recovered from COVID-19. This CDR3 is CASSYSGNSPREAFF. CDR3 nucleotides: TGTGCCAGCAGTTACTCGGGCAACTCACCTCGAGAAGCTTTCTTT.